These 31 T cell receptor beta chains share one sample of origin, sequenced in a study of blood T cell repertoires in COVID-19. Profiled with immunoSEQ multiplex PCR; TCRdb holds only in-frame clones, not every one. The sample lists about 490,000 clones, 80% to 90% occurring once. The sample was peripheral blood. These receptors were taken from a human donor in a cohort sampled during active COVID-19.

The V and J genes are TRBV28 and TRBJ1-5; D may be TRBD1 (5 bases). CDR1 is MDHEN and CDR2 is SYDVKM in the germline V gene. V gave up 5 bases and J gave up 3 bases, with 17 bases separating them. The CDR3 is 16 residues long. In DNA form, the CDR3 reads TGTGCCAGCAGTCGAGACAGTTTAATGAACAATCAGCCCCAGCATTTT. Protein product: CASSRDSLMNNQPQHF.

The chain uses TRBV5-1 and TRBJ2-1; 9 positions match TRBD2. With V trimmed by 0 bases and J by 5 bases, 3 bases remained unmatched. The CDR3 covers 15 residues. Germline values: CDR1 SGHRS, CDR2 YFSETQ. This chain's CDR3 is CASSLGTSANNEQFF. CDR3 nucleotide sequence: TGCGCCAGCAGCTTGGGGACTAGCGCGAACAATGAGCAGTTCTTC.

A single count supports this clone. The V and J genes are TRBV29-1 and TRBJ1-4; 8 positions match TRBD1. Germline CDR1 is SQVTM and CDR2 is ANQGSEA. The CDR3 is 13 residues long. The V and J ends lost 6 bases and 5 bases, in that order; junction bases with no gene match: 5. For the CDR3, the DNA is TGCAGCGTCGCAGGGGGCCTGAATGAAAAACTGTTTTTT. It is translated as CSVAGGLNEKLFF.

J is TRBJ2-2 and V is TRBV7-9, with 10 bases fitting TRBD1. The CDR3 loop spans 15 amino acids. V dropped 8 bases and J dropped 4; count of bases not matched to a gene: 7. Germline V lookup: CDR1 SEHNR, CDR2 FQNEAQ (reference sequence). This chain's CDR3 is CASEAGQGLTGELFF. DNA for the CDR3: TGTGCCAGCGAGGCGGGACAGGGGCTCACCGGGGAGCTGTTTTTT.

The sample holds one count of this clone. The chain couples TRBV7-3 to TRBJ2-1; no clear D. CDR1 and CDR2 from the germline V gene are SGHTA and FQGTGA. CDR3 size: 15 residues. V was clipped by 5 bases and J by 3 bases, with 14 bases between them. CDR3 protein: CASSRLPQNYNEQFF. As DNA, the CDR3 is TGTGCCAGCAGCCGCCTTCCACAGAACTACAATGAGCAGTTCTTC.

The J gene is TRBJ2-7, the V gene TRBV6-4; D is uncertain. The CDR3 is 11 residues long. The germline gives CDR1 MRHNA, CDR2 SNTAGT. V lost 9 bases and J lost 6, with 12 bases in between. The CDR3 protein is CASPHLVEQYF. The CDR3 DNA reads as TGTGCCAGTCCACATTTGGTCGAGCAGTACTTC.

The table lists this clone with a count of one. CDR3 coding DNA: TGTGCCGCAGGGCCCAATTTTGGTCAGCCCCAGCATTTT. This encodes CAAGPNFGQPQHF. The chain has TRBV30 and TRBJ1-5, with D maybe TRBD1 (5 bases). The V end was cut by 8 bases, the J end by 6 bases, with 17 bases between. Looked up from germline, CDR1 is GTSNPN and CDR2 is SVGIG (reference sequence). There are 13 residues in the CDR3.

The chain has TRBV19 and TRBJ2-1; TRBD2 agrees at 11 bases. Germline CDR1 is LNHDA and CDR2 is SQIVND (reference sequence). V shed 4 bases and J 5 bases; nucleotides not matched to a gene: 4. This CDR3 is built from 15 residues. CDR3 sequence: CASSTTSGSHNEQFF. CDR3 DNA sequence: TGTGCCAGTAGTACCACTAGCGGGAGTCACAATGAGCAGTTCTTC.

This clone turned up a few times. V and J are TRBV27 and TRBJ1-2; D might be TRBD1 (5 bases). V lost 4 bases to trimming and J lost 0 bases, with 12 bases between them. This CDR3 is built from 15 residues. The germline gives CDR1 MNHEY, CDR2 SMNVEV (reference sequence). CDR3 region: CASSWSGSTNYGYTF. Written as DNA, the CDR3 is TGTGCCAGCAGTTGGTCAGGGTCGACTAACTATGGCTACACCTTC.

A few counts support this clone. The genes are TRBV29-1 and TRBJ1-2; D not certain. Trimming pared 5 bases from V and 4 bases from J, leaving 8 bases between. The CDR3 contains 11 residues. Germline V lookup: CDR1 SQVTM, CDR2 ANQGSEA. The CDR3 DNA follows: TGCAGCGTTCCCCCTATCTATGGCTACACCTTC. Its protein product is CSVPPIYGYTF. The variable domain in full, completed from reference TRBV29-1 and TRBJ1-2, reads SAVISQKPSRDICQRGTSLTIQCQVDSQVTMMFWYRQQPGQSLTLIATANQGSEATYESGFVIDKFPISRPNLTFSTLTVSNMSPEDSSIYLCSVPPIYGYTFGSGTRLTVV.

This clone was picked up a small number of times. This chain links TRBV5-6 with TRBJ1-1, with 7 positions matching TRBD1. Trimming took 5 bases from V and 0 from J; bases not matched to a gene: 7. The germline gives CDR1 SGHDT, CDR2 YYEEEE. CDR3 length: 15 amino acids. CDR3 bases: TGTGCCAGCAGTCGGAGGGGGCGGGTGAACACTGAAGCTTTCTTT. As protein: CASSRRGRVNTEAFF.

The chain links TRBV7-2 to TRBJ1-5; TRBD1 matches 7 bases. With 3 bases clipped from V and 8 bases from J, the junction kept 4 bases outside the gene matches. This CDR3 comprises 13 residues. Germline V gene sequence: CDR1 SGHTA, CDR2 FQGNSA. The chain's CDR3 is CASSFQGVEPQHF. The DNA for the CDR3 is TGTGCCAGCAGCTTCCAGGGGGTGGAGCCCCAGCATTTT.

This clone was counted between two and nine times. The rearrangement uses TRBV7-2 and TRBJ2-5; 7 bases line up with TRBD2. CDR3 length equals 14 residues. Germline V gives CDR1 SGHTA, CDR2 FQGNSA. V dropped 3 bases and J dropped 5; count of bases not matched to a gene: 6. CDR3 residues: CASSFGLGGETQYF. The CDR3, as DNA: TGTGCCAGCAGCTTTGGTCTGGGGGGGGAGACCCAGTACTTC.

This clone appeared a single time. The chain couples TRBV6-5 to TRBJ1-1; D gene unclear. Trimming cost V 6 bases and J 2 bases, with 7 bases left between them. This CDR3 has 12 residues. The V gene's germline CDR1 is MNHEY and CDR2 SVGAGI. This chain's CDR3 is CASSPTNTEAFF. The CDR3 nucleotides read TGTGCCAGCAGCCCAACAAACACTGAAGCTTTCTTT.

The genes are TRBV23-1 and TRBJ1-2, with D unclear. TRBV23-1 belongs to the ORF category, with a function that is uncertain. This CDR3 region has 14 residues. Trimming took 4 bases from V and 2 from J, leaving 11 bases between them. DNA for the CDR3: TGCGCCAGCAGTCCGCAAATTCAGAACTATGGCTACACCTTC. Translated: CASSPQIQNYGYTF.

The chain has TRBV7-6 and TRBJ2-3; TRBD2 aligns across 9 bases. This CDR3 comprises 15 residues. The V segment lost 4 bases and the J segment 8 bases; nucleotides outside the gene matches: 10. Germline V CDR1 and CDR2: SGHVS, FNYEAQ. CDR3 in amino acids: CASSYLAGVGGTQYF. CDR3 DNA: TGTGCCAGCAGCTACTTAGCGGGAGTGGGCGGTACGCAGTATTTT.

About this clone itself: The same CDR3 can be traced to other DNA sequences in this sample. In nucleotides, the CDR3 is TGCGCCAGCAGTGAGGGGGGGTCCTCCTACGAGCAGTACTTC. It encodes CASSEGGSSYEQYF. The chain employs TRBV10-1 and TRBJ2-7; D possibly corresponds to TRBD2 (6 bases). CDR3 length: 14 residues. Germline V gene sequence: CDR1 WNHNN, CDR2 SYGVQD (reference sequence). Trimming stripped 2 bases from V and 0 bases from J, with 8 bases between.

CDR3 region: CSASGTAIDQPQHF. In DNA form, the CDR3 reads TGCAGCGCGTCCGGGACAGCGATTGATCAGCCCCAGCATTTT. The chain couples TRBV29-1 to TRBJ1-5, with 7 bases identical to TRBD1. The CDR3 sequence is 14 residues long. V lost 7 bases and J lost 5; bases outside the gene matches: 11. Germline values: CDR1 SQVTM, CDR2 ANQGSEA.

The J gene is TRBJ1-2, the V gene TRBV23-1, with D unclear. TRBV23-1 falls under the ORF class, with uncertain function. With 0 bases removed from V and 2 bases from J, the gap between germline ends came to 4 bases. The CDR3 length is 13 residues. DNA for the CDR3: TGCGCCAGCAGTCAATCTCTAAACTATGGCTACACCTTC. This translates into CASSQSLNYGYTF.

A remark on this clone: This CDR3 is also generated by other DNA sequences in the sample. The V gene is TRBV15, the J gene TRBJ1-2, with a weak D call TRBD1 (5 bases). The CDR3 runs 12 residues. Trimming shortened V by 0 bases and J by 8 bases, and 7 bases separated the two germline ends. In germline, CDR1 is LNHNV, CDR2 YYDKDF (reference sequence). CDR3 in amino acids: CATSRDRVGYTF. The CDR3 coding sequence is TGTGCCACCAGCAGAGACAGGGTAGGCTACACCTTC.

The chain combines TRBV7-2 with TRBJ2-3, with D possibly matching TRBD2 (5 bases). Trimming took 0 bases from V and 6 from J, leaving 10 bases between them. Germline V gene lookup returns CDR1 SGHTA and CDR2 FQGNSA. This CDR3 comprises 14 residues. CDR3 amino acids: CASSLAGSGDTQYF. For the CDR3, the DNA is TGTGCCAGCAGCTTAGCGGGATCGGGGGATACGCAGTATTTT.

This clone showed up just a few times. The chain uses TRBV6-7 and TRBJ1-5; 7 bases align to TRBD1. TRBV6-7 is an open reading frame, and its role is uncertain. V trimming: 1 base; J trimming: 6 bases; junction bases outside the gene matches: 18. The CDR3 has 19 residues. The CDR3 region is CASSYCYRGNNESSQPQHF. The CDR3 DNA follows: TGTGCCAGCAGTTACTGTTACAGGGGAAATAATGAATCCAGTCAGCCCCAGCATTTT.

The gene calls are TRBV9 and TRBJ2-1; D is uncertain. Germline V gives CDR1 SGDLS, CDR2 YYNGEE. V lost 0 bases and J lost 10, with 11 bases in between. The CDR3 consists of 13 residues. Here the CDR3 DNA reads TGTGCCAGCAGCGTAGCGCCACGACAAGAGCAGTTCTTC. Its translation is CASSVAPRQEQFF.

In its sample, this clone was seen once. The V and J genes are TRBV5-6 and TRBJ2-1; D ambiguous. This CDR3 region has 12 residues. Germline V gene data show CDR1 as SGHDT and CDR2 as YYEEEE. V was clipped by 6 bases and J by 9 bases, with 13 bases between them. In DNA, the CDR3 is TGTGCCAGCAATTTCCGGGTCGGTGAGCAGTTCTTC. Its translation is CASNFRVGEQFF. Supplemented by reference TRBV5-6 and TRBJ2-1, the full variable domain reads DAGVTQSPTHLIKTRGQQVTLRCSPKSGHDTVSWYQQALGQGPQFIFQYYEEEERQRGNFPDRFSGHQFPNYSSELNVNALLLGDSALYLCASNFRVGEQFFGPGTRLTVL.

This rearrangement joins TRBV11-1 to TRBJ1-2; D not certain. V was trimmed by 3 bases and J by 0 bases, leaving 8 bases between them. The CDR3 runs to 14 residues. Per germline, CDR1 SGHAT and CDR2 FQDESV (reference sequence). The CDR3 sequence: CASSLTQANYGYTF. The CDR3 DNA is TGTGCCAGCAGCTTGACTCAAGCTAACTATGGCTACACCTTC.

On this clone: This specimen includes other DNA sequences encoding the same CDR3. The V gene is TRBV9, the J gene TRBJ2-1; D perhaps matches TRBD2 (7 bases). Trimming took off 2 bases at V and 7 bases at J, with 13 bases between the two ends. Germline CDR1 is SGDLS and CDR2 is YYNGEE. This CDR3 is 14 amino acids long. The CDR3, as DNA: TGTGCCAGCAGCGTTGTGGGGAGGGGGAATGAGCAGTTCTTC. Encoded protein: CASSVVGRGNEQFF.

The chain uses TRBV28 and TRBJ2-3; tentatively, D is TRBD1 (5 bases). Germline V lookup: CDR1 MDHEN, CDR2 SYDVKM. Trimming shortened V by 5 bases and J by 2 bases, and 14 bases separated the two germline ends. CDR3 size: 15 residues. CDR3 protein: CASSRRGRATDTQYF. DNA for the CDR3: TGTGCCAGCAGTCGTAGGGGCAGGGCCACAGATACGCAGTATTTT. The full variable domain, with the rest looked up from reference TRBV28 and TRBJ2-3, is DVKVTQSSRYLVKRTGEKVFLECVQDMDHENMFWYRQDPGLGLRLIYFSYDVKMKEKGDIPEGYSVSREKKERFSLILESASTNQTSMYLCASSRRGRATDTQYFGPGTRLTVL.

The chain combines TRBV3-1 (or the pseudogene TRBV3-2) with TRBJ2-1; 8 bases align to TRBD2. V lost 1 base, J lost 8 bases, and 10 bases stayed unmatched. Germline assignment: CDR1 LGHDT and CDR2 YNNKEL (reference sequence). The CDR3 contains 16 residues. CDR3: CASSQVLGREVYEQFF. The CDR3 DNA is TGTGCCAGCAGCCAAGTCCTGGGGCGGGAGGTCTATGAGCAGTTCTTC.

The gene calls are TRBV19 and TRBJ1-5; 9 bases line up with TRBD1. The CDR3 is 15 amino acids. V was clipped by 4 bases and J by 7 bases; unmatched bases: 8. Germline V gene data show CDR1 as LNHDA and CDR2 as SQIVND (reference sequence). For the CDR3, the DNA is TGTGCCAGTAGTAAGTGGGACAGGGAGGGGCAGCCCCAGCATTTT. The encoded protein is CASSKWDREGQPQHF.

This clone was counted once. The J gene is TRBJ1-1, the V gene TRBV7-3; TRBD1 matches at 7 bases. Germline V gives CDR1 SGHTA, CDR2 FQGTGA. V lost 5 bases and J lost 4; bases outside the gene matches: 4. CDR3 length: 13 residues. The DNA for the CDR3 is TGTGCCAGCAGCGTGAACAGGGGCACTGAAGCTTTCTTT. This gives the protein CASSVNRGTEAFF.

The gene calls are TRBV5-5 and TRBJ2-3; 7 bases are shared with TRBD2. The J segment lost 11 bases and the V segment lost 1 base, leaving 22 bases of the junction unmatched. This CDR3 has 18 amino acids. In germline, CDR1 is SGHKS, CDR2 YYEKEE (reference sequence). The CDR3 protein is CASSLLVGMLAAYVGQYF. Written as DNA, the CDR3 is TGTGCCAGCAGCTTGTTAGTCGGCATGCTAGCGGCCTATGTTGGGCAGTATTTT.